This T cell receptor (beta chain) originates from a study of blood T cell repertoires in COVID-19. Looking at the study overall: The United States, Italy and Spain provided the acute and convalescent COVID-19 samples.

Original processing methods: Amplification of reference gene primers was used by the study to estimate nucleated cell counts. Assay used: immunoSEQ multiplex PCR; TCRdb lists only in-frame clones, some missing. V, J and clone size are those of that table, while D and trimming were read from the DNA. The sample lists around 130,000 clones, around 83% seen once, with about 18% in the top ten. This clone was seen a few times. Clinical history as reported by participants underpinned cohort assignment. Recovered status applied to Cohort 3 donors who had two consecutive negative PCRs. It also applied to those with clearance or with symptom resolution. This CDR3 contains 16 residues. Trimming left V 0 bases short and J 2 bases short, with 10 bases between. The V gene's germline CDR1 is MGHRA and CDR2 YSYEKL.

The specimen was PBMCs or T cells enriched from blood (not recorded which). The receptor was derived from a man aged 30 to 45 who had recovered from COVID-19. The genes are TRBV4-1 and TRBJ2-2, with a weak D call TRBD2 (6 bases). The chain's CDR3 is CASSQDEGTNTGELFF. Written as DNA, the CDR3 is TGCGCCAGCAGCCAAGATGAGGGGACTAACACCGGGGAGCTGTTTTTT.